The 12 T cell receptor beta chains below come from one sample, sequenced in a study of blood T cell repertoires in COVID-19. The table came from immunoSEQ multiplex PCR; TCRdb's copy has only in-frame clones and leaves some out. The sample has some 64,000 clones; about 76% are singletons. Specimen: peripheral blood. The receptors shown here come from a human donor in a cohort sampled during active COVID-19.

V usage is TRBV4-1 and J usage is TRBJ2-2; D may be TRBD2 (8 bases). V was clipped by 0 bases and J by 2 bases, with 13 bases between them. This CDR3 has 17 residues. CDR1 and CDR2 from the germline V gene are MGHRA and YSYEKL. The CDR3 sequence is CASSQDREGANTGELFF. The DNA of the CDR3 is TGCGCCAGCAGCCAAGATCGGGAGGGGGCCAACACCGGGGAGCTGTTTTTT.

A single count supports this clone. The DNA of the CDR3 is TGTGCCAGCAGCCAAGATTATCGGAAAGGGGAAAGATCCACTAATGAAAAACTGTTTTTT. Its protein is CASSQDYRKGERSTNEKLFF. The chain uses TRBV4-2 and TRBJ1-4, with a weak D call TRBD1 (5 bases). This CDR3 spans 20 amino acids. V dropped 0 bases and J dropped 2 bases, with 22 bases sitting between them. The germline V gene has CDR1 LGHNA and CDR2 YNFKEQ.

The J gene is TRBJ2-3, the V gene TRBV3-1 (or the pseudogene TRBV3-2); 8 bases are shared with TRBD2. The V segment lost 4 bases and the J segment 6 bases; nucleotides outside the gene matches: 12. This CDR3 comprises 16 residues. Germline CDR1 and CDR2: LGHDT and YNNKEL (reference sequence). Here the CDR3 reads CASSPGLVLSADTQYF. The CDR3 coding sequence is TGTGCCAGCAGCCCGGGACTAGTTCTTTCGGCGGATACGCAGTATTTT.

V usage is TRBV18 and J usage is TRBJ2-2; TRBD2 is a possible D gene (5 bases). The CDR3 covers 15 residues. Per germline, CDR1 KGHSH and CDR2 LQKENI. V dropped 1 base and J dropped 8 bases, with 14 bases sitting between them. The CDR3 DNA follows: TGTGCCAGCTCACCACGGAGCGGCCTTTATGGGGAGCTGTTTTTT. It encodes CASSPRSGLYGELFF.

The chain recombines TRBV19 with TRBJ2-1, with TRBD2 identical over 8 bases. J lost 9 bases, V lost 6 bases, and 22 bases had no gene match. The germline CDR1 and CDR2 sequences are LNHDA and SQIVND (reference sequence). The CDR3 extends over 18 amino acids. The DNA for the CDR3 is TGTGCCAGTAGACACCCTAGGGCTTCTGCGGGGGGCCCCAGTGAGCAGTTCTTC. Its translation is CASRHPRASAGGPSEQFF.

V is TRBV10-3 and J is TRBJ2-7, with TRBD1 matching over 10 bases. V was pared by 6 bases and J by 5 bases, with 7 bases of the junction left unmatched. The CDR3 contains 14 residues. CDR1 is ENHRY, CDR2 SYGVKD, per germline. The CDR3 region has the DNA TGTGCCATCAGATCGACCGGGACAGGGGACGAGCAGTACTTC. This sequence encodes CAIRSTGTGDEQYF.

CDR3 region: CASSLTSGGTQYF. The CDR3 DNA is TGTGCCAGCAGCTTAACATCAGGGGGGACCCAGTACTTC. The chain is built from TRBV11-3 and TRBJ2-5, with 7 bases matching TRBD1. CDR1 is SGHNT, CDR2 YENEEA, per germline. The CDR3 has 13 amino acids. Trimming at V came to 2 bases and at J to 7 bases, leaving 4 bases not matched to a gene. Using reference TRBV11-3 and TRBJ2-5 for the parts outside the CDR3, the full variable domain is EAGVVQSPRYKIIEKKQPVAFWCNPISGHNTLYWYLQNLGQGPELLIRYENEEAVDDSQLPKDRFSAERLKGVDSTLKIQPAELGDSAVYLCASSLTSGGTQYFGPGTRLLVL.

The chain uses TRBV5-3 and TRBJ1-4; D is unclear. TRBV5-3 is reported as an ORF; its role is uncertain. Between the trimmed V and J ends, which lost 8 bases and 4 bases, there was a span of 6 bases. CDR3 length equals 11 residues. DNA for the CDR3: TGTGCCAGGCGCGGTAATGAAAAACTGTTTTTT. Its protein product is CARRGNEKLFF.

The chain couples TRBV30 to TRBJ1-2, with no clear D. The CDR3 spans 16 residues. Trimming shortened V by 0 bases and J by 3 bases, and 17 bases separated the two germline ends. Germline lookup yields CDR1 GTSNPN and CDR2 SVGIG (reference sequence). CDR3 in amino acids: CAWSVTLRGTDYGYTF. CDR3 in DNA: TGTGCCTGGAGTGTAACCCTGAGAGGAACGGACTATGGCTACACCTTC.

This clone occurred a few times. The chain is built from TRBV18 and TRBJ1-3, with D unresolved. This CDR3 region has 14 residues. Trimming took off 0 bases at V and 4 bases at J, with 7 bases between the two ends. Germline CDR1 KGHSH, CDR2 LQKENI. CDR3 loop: CASSPPSVGNTIYF. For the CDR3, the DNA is TGTGCCAGCTCACCACCGTCTGTCGGAAACACCATATATTTT.

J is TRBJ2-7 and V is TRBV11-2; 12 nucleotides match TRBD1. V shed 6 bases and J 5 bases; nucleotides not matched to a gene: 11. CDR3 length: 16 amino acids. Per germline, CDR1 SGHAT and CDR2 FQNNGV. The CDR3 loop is CASRELRDRGRHEQYF. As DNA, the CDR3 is TGTGCCAGCAGGGAGCTGAGGGACAGGGGGCGCCACGAGCAGTACTTC. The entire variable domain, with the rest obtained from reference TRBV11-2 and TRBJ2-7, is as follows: EAGVAQSPRYKIIEKRQSVAFWCNPISGHATLYWYQQILGQGPKLLIQFQNNGVVDDSQLPKDRFSAERLKGVDSTLKIQPAKLEDSAVYLCASRELRDRGRHEQYFGPGTRLTVT.

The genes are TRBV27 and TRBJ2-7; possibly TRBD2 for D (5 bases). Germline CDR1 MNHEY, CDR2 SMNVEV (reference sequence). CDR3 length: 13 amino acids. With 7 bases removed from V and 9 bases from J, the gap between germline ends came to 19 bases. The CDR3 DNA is TGTGCCAGCACTACTGGAACCCGGGGTCGGCAGTACTTC. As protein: CASTTGTRGRQYF.